The 21 T cell receptor beta chains listed next were all sequenced from one sample in a study of CD8+ T cells in alopecia areata. Noted treatment: oral pan-JAK inhibitor, 5-10 mg twice daily. cDNA serving as the sequencing template came from extracted, reverse transcribed RNA. TCRdb's copy holds only in-frame clones and misses some; the assay was immunoSEQ multiplex PCR. The table shows roughly 120,000 clones, with around 50% occurring only once. Sequencing used CD8+ T cells sorted from blood, obtained at week 24, from a patient treated with tofacitinib. Receptors were obtained from a human donor with alopecia areata.

This clone was counted between two and nine times. CDR3 amino acids: CASSYSITGASYEQYF. Written as DNA, the CDR3 is TGTGCCAGCAGTTACTCGATAACGGGGGCTTCCTACGAGCAGTACTTC. This sequence joins TRBV6-5 and TRBJ2-7; the D gene could be TRBD1 or TRBD2 (6 bases each). Germline-derived CDR1 and CDR2 are MNHEY and SVGAGI. The V end lost 0 bases, the J end lost 1 base, and 13 bases lay between the germline ends. This CDR3 comprises 16 residues.

This clone was seen only a few times. The V and J genes are TRBV4-3 and TRBJ1-1, with D unclear. Germline values: CDR1 LGHNA, CDR2 YSLEER. The CDR3 has 11 amino acids. V lost 5 bases to trimming and J lost 8 bases, with 9 bases between them. The DNA of the CDR3 is TGCGCCAGCAGCTCAGGACGCGAAGCTTTCTTT. It translates to CASSSGREAFF.

This chain joins TRBV30 and TRBJ2-1; D may match TRBD1 or TRBD2 (5 bases each). This CDR3 has 14 amino acids. Trimming took off 4 bases at V and 7 bases at J, with 17 bases between the two ends. CDR1 and CDR2 (germline): GTSNPN, SVGIG (reference sequence). The CDR3 bases are TGTGCCTGGACCGACCGGGGCATGGGGAATGAGCAGTTCTTC. This codes for CAWTDRGMGNEQFF.

For this clone: Its ends do not fully match the called genes, so a read error is possible. The chain links TRBV5-6 to TRBJ2-2; 10 nucleotides match TRBD1. The CDR3 length is 15 residues. Germline lookup yields CDR1 SGHDT and CDR2 YYEEEE. For the CDR3, the DNA is TGTGCCAACAGCTCCGGGACAGGGGAGTCCGGGGAGCTGTTTTTT. Amino acid sequence: CANSSGTGESGELFF. Full variable domain (outside the CDR3, taken from reference TRBV5-6 and TRBJ2-2): DAGVTQSPTHLIKTRGQQVTLRCSPKSGHDTVSWYQQALGQGPQFIFQYYEEEERQRGNFPDRFSGHQFPNYSSELNVNALLLGDSALYLCANSSGTGESGELFFGEGSRLTVL.

The V gene is TRBV7-3, the J gene TRBJ2-1; D gene unclear. The germline V gene encodes CDR1 SGHTA and CDR2 FQGTGA. The germline V and J ends were trimmed by 5 bases and 6 bases, with 11 bases remaining between them. The CDR3 is 13 amino acids. The DNA of the CDR3 is TGTGCCAGCAGCCCTTTGGGCGCCAATGAGCAGTTCTTC. Amino acids: CASSPLGANEQFF. The full variable domain, completed using reference TRBV7-3 and TRBJ2-1, is GAGVSQTPSNKVTEKGKYVELRCDPISGHTALYWYRQSLGQGPEFLIYFQGTGAADDSGLPNDRFFAVRPEGSVSTLKIQRTERGDSAVYLCASSPLGANEQFFGPGTRLTVL.

The rearrangement joins TRBV13 to TRBJ2-7; D perhaps matches TRBD1 (5 bases). Per the germline V gene, CDR1 is PRHDT and CDR2 is FYEKMQ (reference sequence). V lost 1 base and J lost 2, with 9 bases in between. The CDR3 is 14 amino acids. CDR3 amino acids: CASSLAGRAYEQYF. The CDR3, as DNA: TGTGCCAGCAGCTTAGCCGGCAGGGCCTACGAGCAGTACTTC.

This chain's CDR3 is CASSVRGISYEQYF. CDR3 in DNA: TGCGCCAGCAGCGTGCGGGGCATCTCCTACGAGCAGTACTTC. V is TRBV4-3 and J is TRBJ2-7, with D tentatively TRBD2 (6 bases). Trimming left V 5 bases short and J 0 bases short, with 11 bases between. Germline CDR1 is LGHNA and CDR2 is YSLEER. CDR3 size: 14 residues.

The table lists this clone with a few counts. CDR3 residues: CASSVPLGDYEQYF. Here the CDR3 DNA reads TGTGCCAGCAGTGTCCCACTCGGAGACTACGAGCAGTACTTC. The V call is TRBV2, the J call TRBJ2-7; unclear D gene. Germline-derived CDR1 and CDR2 are SNHLY and FYNNEI. Trimming removed 4 bases from V and 3 bases from J, with 13 bases in between. The CDR3 spans 14 residues.

This clone showed up just once. The chain joins TRBV27 to TRBJ1-1, with 8 nucleotides matching TRBD1. This CDR3 has 12 amino acids. Germline loops: CDR1 MNHEY, CDR2 SMNVEV (reference sequence). With V trimmed by 6 bases and J by 6 bases, 3 bases remained unmatched. The CDR3 is CASSEQGAEAFF. The CDR3 DNA reads as TGTGCCAGCAGCGAACAGGGGGCTGAAGCTTTCTTT.

The gene calls are TRBV12-5 and TRBJ1-5; D unclear. The CDR3 is 13 residues long. From germline, CDR1 is LGHNT and CDR2 FRNRAP. Trimming shortened V by 1 base and J by 9 bases, and 10 bases separated the two germline ends. CDR3: CASGLDYSGPQHF. CDR3 coding DNA: TGTGCTAGTGGTTTGGACTATTCGGGGCCCCAGCATTTT.

This clone was detected a few times. J is TRBJ2-3 and V is TRBV25-1; perhaps TRBD2 as D (6 bases). The CDR3 is 14 amino acids. Germline V lookup: CDR1 MGHDK, CDR2 SYGVNS. V gave up 4 bases and J gave up 4 bases, with 12 bases separating them. In DNA, the CDR3 is TGTGCCAGCAGTGCGGGGGATGTTGCAGATACGCAGTATTTT. This codes for CASSAGDVADTQYF.

CDR3 nucleotides: TGTGCCAGCAGTTCCTCTTTTGGGGGGGCACCAGATACGCAGTATTTT. This gives the protein CASSSSFGGAPDTQYF. The rearrangement uses TRBV27 and TRBJ2-3; D might be TRBD2 (7 bases). Trimming cost V 4 bases and J 4 bases, with 18 bases left between them. Germline CDR1 and CDR2: MNHEY and SMNVEV (reference sequence). The CDR3 consists of 16 residues.

This chain uses TRBV5-4 with TRBJ2-1; 10 nucleotides align to TRBD1. Per germline, CDR1 SGHNT and CDR2 YYREEE (reference sequence). J was trimmed by 2 bases and V by 5 bases; bases with no gene match: 7. The length of the CDR3 is 16 residues. The CDR3 spells CASRRGQGKPYNEQFF. The CDR3 region has the DNA TGTGCCAGCAGACGGGGACAGGGGAAGCCCTACAATGAGCAGTTCTTC. Drawing the rest from reference TRBV5-4 and TRBJ2-1, the complete variable domain is ETGVTQSPTHLIKTRGQQVTLRCSSQSGHNTVSWYQQALGQGPQFIFQYYREEENGRGNFPPRFSGLQFPNYSSELNVNALELDDSALYLCASRRGQGKPYNEQFFGPGTRLTVL.

This clone appeared a few times. The CDR3 DNA is TGTGCCAGCAGCGTCGCGGCCCCCGGAGAGACCCAGTACTTC. Amino acid sequence: CASSVAAPGETQYF. The V and J genes are TRBV7-3 and TRBJ2-5; D gene unclear. Trimming removed 5 bases from V and 4 bases from J, with 14 bases in between. The CDR3 covers 14 residues. CDR1 is SGHTA and CDR2 is FQGTGA in the germline V gene.

This clone was found a few times. V usage is TRBV19 and J usage is TRBJ1-1; D is unclear. The CDR3 extends over 13 amino acids. Between the trimmed V and J ends, which lost 3 bases and 1 base, there was a span of 6 bases. Germline V gene data show CDR1 as LNHDA and CDR2 as SQIVND (reference sequence). DNA of the CDR3: TGTGCCAGTAGTATCCCCCGGAACACTGAAGCTTTCTTT. This translates into CASSIPRNTEAFF.

The rearrangement links TRBV4-3 to TRBJ2-3; TRBD1 matches 8 bases. There are 15 residues in the CDR3. Germline CDR1 and CDR2: LGHNA and YSLEER. With 1 base clipped from V and 4 bases from J, the junction kept 4 bases outside the gene matches. The CDR3 bases are TGCGCCAGCAGCCAAGGCCCAGGGGGCGCAGATACGCAGTATTTT. Residues: CASSQGPGGADTQYF.

Only one count was recorded for this clone. The V gene is TRBV25-1, the J gene TRBJ1-6; 11 positions agree with TRBD1. The germline V gene encodes CDR1 MGHDK and CDR2 SYGVNS. CDR3 length: 13 amino acids. With V trimmed by 8 bases and J by 8 bases, 2 bases remained unmatched. The DNA for the CDR3 is TGTGCCAGCGGACAGGGGGCTTATTCACCCCTCCACTTT. This sequence encodes CASGQGAYSPLHF.

This chain connects TRBV7-8 to TRBJ2-5; TRBD1 agrees at 7 bases. CDR3 size: 16 residues. Losses at the gene ends were 1 base for V and 2 bases for J; bases not matched to a gene: 7. CDR1 and CDR2 (germline): SGHVS, FQNEAQ. CDR3 in amino acids: CASSLDPAGGQETQYF. The CDR3 DNA reads TGTGCCAGCAGCTTAGACCCGGCAGGGGGACAAGAGACCCAGTACTTC.

The chain couples TRBV4-3 to TRBJ2-7, with a tentative D call TRBD2 (6 bases). This CDR3 comprises 17 residues. CDR1 and CDR2 (germline): LGHNA, YSLEER. V dropped 0 bases and J dropped 0 bases, with 15 bases sitting between them. This CDR3 reads CASSQDLEAGHSYEQYF. CDR3 bases: TGCGCCAGCAGCCAAGATCTTGAGGCGGGGCACTCCTACGAGCAGTACTTC.

In this sample, this clone turned up a few times. This chain uses TRBV5-1 with TRBJ2-3; tentative D call: TRBD2 (5 bases). V shed 0 bases and J shed 2 bases, with 7 bases lying between them. CDR3 length: 14 residues. Looked up from germline, CDR1 is SGHRS and CDR2 is YFSETQ. In nucleotides, the CDR3 is TGCGCCAGCAGCTTGGGGGAGACCACAGATACGCAGTATTTT. Its translation: CASSLGETTDTQYF.

J is TRBJ2-1 and V is TRBV10-3; a weak D match, TRBD1 (5 bases). The CDR3 has 11 amino acids. The V gene's germline CDR1 is ENHRY and CDR2 SYGVKD. The V end was cut by 6 bases, the J end by 6 bases, with 6 bases between. In nucleotides, the CDR3 is TGTGCCATCAGAACAGGCAATGAGCAGTTCTTC. Translation: CAIRTGNEQFF.